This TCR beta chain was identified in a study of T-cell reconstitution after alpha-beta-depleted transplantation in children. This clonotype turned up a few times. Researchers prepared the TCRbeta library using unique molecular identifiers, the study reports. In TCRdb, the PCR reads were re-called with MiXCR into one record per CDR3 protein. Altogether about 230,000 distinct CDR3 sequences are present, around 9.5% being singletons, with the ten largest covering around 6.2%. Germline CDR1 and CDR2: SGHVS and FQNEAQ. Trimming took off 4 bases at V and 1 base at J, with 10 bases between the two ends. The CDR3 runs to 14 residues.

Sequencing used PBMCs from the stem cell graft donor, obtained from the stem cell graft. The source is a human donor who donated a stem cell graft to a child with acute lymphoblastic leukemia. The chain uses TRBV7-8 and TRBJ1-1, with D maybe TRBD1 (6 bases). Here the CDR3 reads CASSSQGRNTEAFF. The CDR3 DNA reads TGTGCCAGCAGCTCTCAGGGGCGGAACACTGAAGCTTTCTTT.